These T cell receptor beta chains were read from a single sample in a study of blood T cell repertoires in COVID-19. Only in-frame clones appear in the TCRdb table, and some are missing; sequencing was by immunoSEQ multiplex PCR. The data show around 80,000 clones, around 82% seen once. Sequencing was performed on peripheral blood. These receptors were obtained from a man in his sixties with acute or convalescent COVID-19. Both conserved end residues are part of each CDR3. Only some rows state a clone size, as once, few, many or a class for expanded clones.

CDR3aa: CASIQASTADTQYF; j_gene: TRBJ2-3; abundance: once; v_gene: TRBV7-2
CDR3aa: CASRPRGGPYEQYF; j_gene: TRBJ2-7; abundance: .; v_gene: TRBV2
CDR3aa: CASSPKTILTGELFF; j_gene: TRBJ2-2; abundance: once; v_gene: TRBV18
CDR3aa: CASTRYSQGANTEAFF; j_gene: TRBJ1-1; abundance: .; v_gene: TRBV3-1/TRBV3-2
CDR3aa: CASSPTGQLRYEQYF; j_gene: TRBJ2-7; abundance: .; v_gene: TRBV3-1/TRBV3-2
CDR3aa: CASSLQTGENYGYTF; j_gene: TRBJ1-2; abundance: .; v_gene: TRBV4-3
CDR3aa: CASSLDAAGQETQYF; j_gene: TRBJ2-5; abundance: few; v_gene: TRBV28
CDR3aa: CSAGEGSSYEQYF; j_gene: TRBJ2-7; abundance: .; v_gene: TRBV29-1
CDR3aa: CASKLAGPSSYNEQFF; j_gene: TRBJ2-1; abundance: .; v_gene: TRBV7-8
CDR3aa: CASSLTIDSYEQYF; j_gene: TRBJ2-7; abundance: .; v_gene: TRBV18
CDR3aa: CASSFSTPPGNEQFF; j_gene: TRBJ2-1; abundance: .; v_gene: TRBV7-2
CDR3aa: CASISTGLTSGAYEQYF; j_gene: TRBJ2-7; abundance: .; v_gene: TRBV28
CDR3aa: CASSQLTGQETQYF; j_gene: TRBJ2-5; abundance: .; v_gene: TRBV3-1/TRBV3-2
CDR3aa: CASSPGTGEKLFF; j_gene: TRBJ1-4; abundance: .; v_gene: TRBV5-1
CDR3aa: CASSQEVAGTGDWGYTF; j_gene: TRBJ1-2; abundance: .; v_gene: TRBV14
CDR3aa: CASFFKWLYEQYF; j_gene: TRBJ2-7; abundance: .; v_gene: TRBV19
CDR3aa: CASSAHGGANTGELFF; j_gene: TRBJ2-2; abundance: .; v_gene: TRBV9
CDR3aa: CATSAERGQGDYGYTF; j_gene: TRBJ1-2; abundance: .; v_gene: TRBV24-1
CDR3aa: CASSTQGGYEQYF; j_gene: TRBJ2-7; abundance: .; v_gene: TRBV5-1
CDR3aa: CATSQGTGYGYTF; j_gene: TRBJ1-2; abundance: .; v_gene: TRBV6-5
CDR3aa: CASSAGQGIAGANVLTF; j_gene: TRBJ2-6; abundance: .; v_gene: TRBV7-9
CDR3aa: CASSGQMNTEAFF; j_gene: TRBJ1-1; abundance: .; v_gene: TRBV12-3/TRBV12-4
CDR3aa: CASSLRGRNTGELFF; j_gene: TRBJ2-2; abundance: .; v_gene: TRBV7-2
CDR3aa: CASSMEGVRRGNQPQHF; j_gene: TRBJ1-5; abundance: .; v_gene: TRBV19
CDR3aa: CASSVGLAGSQETQYF; j_gene: TRBJ2-5; abundance: .; v_gene: TRBV2
CDR3aa: CASPGSDRMEDTEAFF; j_gene: TRBJ1-1; abundance: .; v_gene: TRBV28
CDR3aa: CASRWGGGTGELFF; j_gene: TRBJ2-2; abundance: .; v_gene: TRBV28
CDR3aa: CASSLIQGASPLHF; j_gene: TRBJ1-6; abundance: .; v_gene: TRBV7-2
CDR3aa: CASSSIRDSPITGELFF; j_gene: TRBJ2-2; abundance: .; v_gene: TRBV5-4
CDR3aa: CAWSNLAGGSTDTQYF; j_gene: TRBJ2-3; abundance: .; v_gene: TRBV30
CDR3aa: CASSLEGGSEKLFF; j_gene: TRBJ1-4; abundance: .; v_gene: TRBV5-1
CDR3aa: CASSFGFGGYTF; j_gene: TRBJ1-2; abundance: .; v_gene: TRBV12-3/TRBV12-4
CDR3aa: CASSRLAVTDTQYF; j_gene: TRBJ2-3; abundance: .; v_gene: TRBV6-5
CDR3aa: CASSPSGGNTIYF; j_gene: TRBJ1-3; abundance: few; v_gene: TRBV18
CDR3aa: CASSLGNGAGELFF; j_gene: TRBJ2-2; abundance: .; v_gene: TRBV5-1
CDR3aa: CAIARGRGTGEQFF; j_gene: TRBJ2-1; abundance: .; v_gene: TRBV19
CDR3aa: CASAVAAGVGGELFF; j_gene: TRBJ2-2; abundance: few; v_gene: TRBV10-3
CDR3aa: CATSRDIPRRGTEAFF; j_gene: TRBJ1-1; abundance: .; v_gene: TRBV15
CDR3aa: CASSPQGTSNQPQHF; j_gene: TRBJ1-5; abundance: .; v_gene: TRBV3-1/TRBV3-2
CDR3aa: CASSLSGTDTQYF; j_gene: TRBJ2-3; abundance: .; v_gene: TRBV11-2
CDR3aa: CASSPQGAVSGANVLTF; j_gene: TRBJ2-6; abundance: once; v_gene: TRBV18
CDR3aa: CASSRQSGGFGEQYF; j_gene: TRBJ2-7; abundance: .; v_gene: TRBV6-5
CDR3aa: CSAQRERTQYF; j_gene: TRBJ2-3; abundance: .; v_gene: TRBV20-1
CDR3aa: CASSPAFIYGYTF; j_gene: TRBJ1-2; abundance: .; v_gene: TRBV18
CDR3aa: CASSLGRGLVTNEQFF; j_gene: TRBJ2-1; abundance: .; v_gene: TRBV7-8
CDR3aa: CASSLEGAESPLHF; j_gene: TRBJ1-6; abundance: .; v_gene: TRBV7-8
CDR3aa: CASSLNRGQETQYF; j_gene: TRBJ2-5; abundance: once; v_gene: TRBV27
CDR3aa: CASSYSRAEGDRAFF; j_gene: TRBJ1-1; abundance: .; v_gene: TRBV6-5
CDR3aa: CAWERTSDTEAFF; j_gene: TRBJ1-1; abundance: .; v_gene: TRBV30
CDR3aa: CATKTGVDTQYF; j_gene: TRBJ2-3; abundance: .; v_gene: TRBV10-3
CDR3aa: CASSVDRRNYGYTF; j_gene: TRBJ1-2; abundance: .; v_gene: TRBV27
CDR3aa: CASSLGLSYNEQFF; j_gene: TRBJ2-1; abundance: .; v_gene: TRBV2
CDR3aa: CASSLAPNTEAFF; j_gene: TRBJ1-1; abundance: few; v_gene: TRBV7-2